Presented here are 23 T cell receptor beta chains from one specimen sequenced in a study of T cell responses to AZD1222 COVID-19 vaccine. TCRdb keeps only in-frame clones here, not all; method: immunoSEQ multiplex PCR. The sample carries under 140,000 clones, around 85% recorded once. The sample consisted of peripheral blood, taken on day 0 of AZD1222 vaccination. The source of these receptors is an adult in good health.

This chain joins TRBV19 and TRBJ2-1, with unresolved D. The CDR3 spans 14 residues. The germline V gene has CDR1 LNHDA and CDR2 SQIVND (reference sequence). The germline V and J ends were trimmed by 7 bases and 0 bases, with 10 bases remaining between them. The CDR3 here is CASTHPGSYNEQFF. In DNA, the CDR3 is TGTGCCAGTACCCACCCGGGCTCCTACAATGAGCAGTTCTTC.

V and J are TRBV5-4 and TRBJ1-1; the D gene is possibly TRBD1 (5 bases). This CDR3 has 11 residues. Germline V gives CDR1 SGHNT, CDR2 YYREEE (reference sequence). Trimming removed 3 bases from V and 11 bases from J, with 11 bases in between. CDR3 in amino acids: CASSSGQDAFF. DNA of the CDR3: TGTGCCAGCAGCTCCGGACAAGATGCTTTCTTT.

CDR3 coding DNA: TGTGCCTGGAGGTCCGGGACAGGACTTTACGAGCAGTACTTC. The encoded protein is CAWRSGTGLYEQYF. The V and J genes are TRBV30 and TRBJ2-7; 8 positions match TRBD1. V trimming: 3 bases; J trimming: 4 bases; junction bases outside the gene matches: 8. Germline V gene lookup returns CDR1 GTSNPN and CDR2 SVGIG (reference sequence). The CDR3 is made up of 14 amino acids.

V and J are TRBV18 and TRBJ2-3; 7 nucleotides line up with TRBD1. The germline V gene encodes CDR1 KGHSH and CDR2 LQKENI. The length of the CDR3 is 15 residues. After removal of 3 bases from V and 4 bases from J, the junction contained 7 bases not matched to a gene. Here the CDR3 DNA reads TGTGCCAGCTCACCGATAGATACAGGGGCAGATACGCAGTATTTT. It codes for CASSPIDTGADTQYF. Complete variable domain (other parts from reference TRBV18 and TRBJ2-3): NAGVMQNPRHLVRRRGQEARLRCSPMKGHSHVYWYRQLPEEGLKFMVYLQKENIIDESGMPKERFSAEFPKEGPSILRIQQVVRGDSAAYFCASSPIDTGADTQYFGPGTRLTVL.

This clone was seen once. The chain is built from TRBV5-5 and TRBJ2-7, with 13 bases lining up with TRBD2. Germline V gene data show CDR1 as SGHKS and CDR2 as YYEKEE (reference sequence). The CDR3 totals 15 residues. V lost 6 bases and J lost 6; bases outside the gene matches: 9. CDR3 region: CASTLRTSGGGEQYF. In DNA form, the CDR3 reads TGTGCCAGCACCCTCAGGACTAGCGGGGGTGGCGAGCAGTACTTC.

The chain couples TRBV28 to TRBJ1-2; D may be TRBD1 (5 bases). Trimming left V 8 bases short and J 4 bases short, with 14 bases between. CDR3 length equals 13 residues. CDR1 is MDHEN, CDR2 SYDVKM, per germline. CDR3 loop: CASRGRDLYGYTF. The CDR3 nucleotides read TGTGCCAGCCGCGGACGGGACCTCTATGGCTACACCTTC.

This rearrangement joins TRBV24-1 to TRBJ2-7; 11 bases are shared with TRBD1. The CDR3 has 16 amino acids. Germline V lookup: CDR1 KGHDR, CDR2 SFDVKD. V dropped 4 bases and J dropped 2; count of bases not matched to a gene: 6. CDR3 nucleotide sequence: TGTGCCACCAGTGACACGGACAGGGGGCTTCCCTACGAGCAGTACTTC. Amino acid sequence: CATSDTDRGLPYEQYF.

This clone was recorded only once. The chain joins TRBV6-6 to TRBJ2-7; TRBD1 aligns across 10 bases. CDR1 and CDR2 from the germline V gene are MNHNY and SVGAGI (reference sequence). This CDR3 comprises 14 residues. J was trimmed by 2 bases and V by 6 bases; bases with no gene match: 4. This chain's CDR3 is CASRPGQGTYEQYF. The CDR3 DNA reads TGTGCCAGCAGGCCGGGACAGGGGACCTACGAGCAGTACTTC.

A few counts support this clone. V gene TRBV4-3 combines with J gene TRBJ2-7, with D perhaps matching TRBD2 (5 bases). The V gene's germline CDR1 is LGHNA and CDR2 YSLEER. Trimming stripped 4 bases from V and 3 bases from J, with 13 bases between. This CDR3 is 14 amino acids long. The DNA of the CDR3 is TGCGCCAGCAGCCGGACTCTCATGAACTACGAGCAGTACTTC. Protein: CASSRTLMNYEQYF.

This clone was counted between two and nine times. The genes are TRBV6-1 and TRBJ2-7; possibly TRBD1 for D (6 bases). Between the trimmed V and J ends, which lost 5 bases and 2 bases, there was a span of 7 bases. The CDR3 extends over 12 amino acids. Germline V gene sequence: CDR1 MNHNS, CDR2 SASEGT. The CDR3 region has the DNA TGTGCCAGCAGTCCAGGGGCCTACGAGCAGTACTTC. The encoded protein is CASSPGAYEQYF.

This clone was found a few times. The V and J genes are TRBV6-5 and TRBJ1-1; 9 bases are a match to TRBD1. Germline V gene sequence: CDR1 MNHEY, CDR2 SVGAGI. The CDR3 contains 14 residues. V gave up 8 bases and J gave up 8 bases; unmatched junction bases: 12. The CDR3 sequence: CASWSSGTGREAFF. Written as DNA, the CDR3 is TGTGCCAGCTGGTCCTCCGGGACAGGGCGGGAAGCTTTCTTT.

The chain couples TRBV4-3 to TRBJ2-1; D is perhaps TRBD1 (10 bases). The ends were cut back, 2 bases at V and 10 bases at J, with 24 bases in the middle. CDR3 length equals 17 residues. Germline assignment: CDR1 LGHNA and CDR2 YSLEER. The CDR3 coding sequence is TGCGCCAGCAGCCAATTCCCGGGACAGGGGACTAGCCGCGAGCAGTTCTTC. The encoded protein is CASSQFPGQGTSREQFF.

In its sample, this clone was seen once. In nucleotides, the CDR3 is TGTGCCAGCAGCTCCCTAGGGACAGGGGGCTTTCAGCCCCAGCATTTT. Its protein is CASSSLGTGGFQPQHF. The J gene is TRBJ1-5, the V gene TRBV7-2; TRBD1 matches at 12 bases. After removal of 4 bases from V and 6 bases from J, the junction contained 7 bases not matched to a gene. Germline values: CDR1 SGHTA, CDR2 FQGNSA. The CDR3 is 16 residues long.

This chain joins TRBV28 and TRBJ1-5; weak D call: TRBD1 (5 bases). The CDR3 contains 15 residues. Germline V gives CDR1 MDHEN, CDR2 SYDVKM. V was shortened by 5 bases and J by 4 bases, with 15 bases between the two germline ends. CDR3 in amino acids: CASSTGRPINQPQHF. The CDR3 DNA sequence: TGTGCCAGCAGTACGGGACGGCCCATAAATCAGCCCCAGCATTTT.

This clone was observed once. The genes are TRBV28 and TRBJ1-4, with D tentatively TRBD1 (5 bases). Germline V CDR1 and CDR2: MDHEN, SYDVKM. Trimming removed 0 bases at V and 8 bases at J, with 7 bases between. This CDR3 contains 13 residues. CDR3 sequence: CASSLWGGEKLFF. The CDR3 coding sequence is TGTGCCAGCAGTTTATGGGGGGGGGAAAAACTGTTTTTT.

This chain uses TRBV18 with TRBJ2-7, with 8 nucleotides matching TRBD2. Germline loops: CDR1 KGHSH, CDR2 LQKENI. V lost 2 bases, J lost 1 base, and 7 bases stayed unmatched. This CDR3 contains 16 residues. The CDR3 sequence is CASSPGVGGGSYEQYF. CDR3 nucleotide sequence: TGTGCCAGCTCACCAGGAGTGGGCGGGGGGTCCTACGAGCAGTACTTC. Filled out from reference TRBV18 and TRBJ2-7, the complete variable domain reads NAGVMQNPRHLVRRRGQEARLRCSPMKGHSHVYWYRQLPEEGLKFMVYLQKENIIDESGMPKERFSAEFPKEGPSILRIQQVVRGDSAAYFCASSPGVGGGSYEQYFGPGTRLTVT.

The rearrangement joins TRBV7-9 to TRBJ2-5; 8 nucleotides line up with TRBD1. Germline CDR1 SEHNR, CDR2 FQNEAQ (reference sequence). V was pared by 2 bases and J by 5 bases, with 7 bases of the junction left unmatched. The CDR3 covers 15 residues. The CDR3 sequence: CASSLQGAYVETQYF. CDR3 nucleotides: TGTGCCAGCAGCTTACAGGGGGCTTATGTCGAGACCCAGTACTTC. Variable domain in full (rest from reference TRBV7-9 and TRBJ2-5): DTGVSQNPRHKITKRGQNVTFRCDPISEHNRLYWYRQTLGQGPEFLTYFQNEAQLEKSRLLSDRFSAERPKGSFSTLEIQRTEQGDSAMYLCASSLQGAYVETQYFGPGTRLLVL.

V usage is TRBV5-4 and J usage is TRBJ2-5, with 12 nucleotides matching TRBD2. The CDR3 is 15 amino acids. The germline CDR1 and CDR2 sequences are SGHNT and YYREEE (reference sequence). Unmatched junction bases numbered 2, after V lost 3 bases and J lost 2 bases. CDR3 residues: CASSWLAGGQETQYF. The CDR3 nucleotides read TGTGCCAGCAGCTGGCTAGCGGGGGGGCAAGAGACCCAGTACTTC.

This clone occurred a few times. The V and J genes are TRBV28 and TRBJ2-1, with TRBD2 matching 13 bases. CDR1 and CDR2 (germline): MDHEN, SYDVKM. The CDR3 runs 16 residues. Trimming cost V 4 bases and J 11 bases; bases outside gene matches: 11. The CDR3 loop reads CASSSHTTSGRLKQFF. DNA for the CDR3: TGTGCCAGCAGTTCCCACACGACTAGCGGGAGGCTAAAGCAGTTCTTC.

CDR3 nucleotide sequence: TGCGCCAGCAGCTTGGGCCTGGGGACTAGCGGGAGGAATGAGCAGTTCTTC. Translated, it gives CASSLGLGTSGRNEQFF. The chain links TRBV5-1 to TRBJ2-1; 15 positions agree with TRBD2. The CDR3 totals 17 residues. V trimming: 0 bases; J trimming: 7 bases; junction bases outside the gene matches: 5. The germline CDR1 and CDR2 sequences are SGHRS and YFSETQ.

The rearrangement joins TRBV19 to TRBJ1-1; D remains ambiguous. The CDR3 contains 14 residues. V lost 3 bases and J lost 2, with 10 bases in between. Germline assignment: CDR1 LNHDA and CDR2 SQIVND (reference sequence). The CDR3 protein is CASSIIKANTEAFF. DNA for the CDR3: TGTGCCAGTAGTATTATAAAGGCAAACACTGAAGCTTTCTTT.

DNA for the CDR3: TGCGCCAGCAGCCAAGATCTTAATGCGGGTTCACCCCTCCACTTT. Translated, it gives CASSQDLNAGSPLHF. The chain employs TRBV4-3 and TRBJ1-6; D not certain. Germline CDR1 LGHNA, CDR2 YSLEER. This CDR3 is 15 amino acids long. Trimming shortened V by 0 bases and J by 9 bases, and 12 bases separated the two germline ends.

The chain recombines TRBV4-1 with TRBJ2-1; maybe TRBD2 (5 bases). From germline, CDR1 is MGHRA and CDR2 YSYEKL. The CDR3 has 14 residues. The V gene lost 1 base and the J gene lost 8 bases, with 12 bases spanning the gap. The CDR3 region has the DNA TGCGCCAGCAGCCAAGTCGGGGTGGTCGATGAGCAGTTCTTC. Its translation: CASSQVGVVDEQFF.